These 15 T cell receptor beta chains came from one sample sequenced in a study of blood T cell repertoires in COVID-19. Only in-frame clones appear in the TCRdb table, and some are missing; sequencing was by immunoSEQ multiplex PCR. Here the sample spans about 210,000 clones, 92% being singletons. Specimen: peripheral blood. All receptors derive from a man between 25 and 39 years old with acute or convalescent COVID-19.

The chain joins TRBV3-1 (or the pseudogene TRBV3-2) to TRBJ2-7; D perhaps matches TRBD2 (6 bases). Germline lookup yields CDR1 LGHDT and CDR2 YNNKEL (reference sequence). This CDR3 is built from 12 residues. The ends were cut back, 4 bases at V and 5 bases at J, with 9 bases in the middle. CDR3 sequence: CASSRGADEQYF. In DNA form, the CDR3 reads TGTGCCAGCAGCCGCGGGGCGGACGAGCAGTACTTC.

The chain uses TRBV6-1 and TRBJ1-3; 7 nucleotides agree with TRBD1. The CDR3 is made up of 15 amino acids. CDR1 is MNHNS, CDR2 SASEGT, per germline. The trim removed 3 bases at V and 4 bases at J, leaving 6 bases unmatched. The DNA of the CDR3 is TGTGCCAGCAGTGACCGATTGACAGGGGGAAACACCATATATTTT. Translated: CASSDRLTGGNTIYF.

This sequence joins TRBV5-1 and TRBJ1-1, with D possibly matching TRBD1 (5 bases). V was cut by 0 bases and J by 6 bases, with 12 bases left in between. The CDR3 has 14 residues. Germline values: CDR1 SGHRS, CDR2 YFSETQ. This CDR3 reads CASSLEGFSAEAFF. The CDR3 DNA reads TGCGCCAGCAGCTTGGAGGGGTTTTCTGCTGAAGCTTTCTTT.

The genes are TRBV12-2 and TRBJ2-7; the table's D call TRBD1 went unverified against the DNA. TRBV12-2 is tagged as a pseudogene. This CDR3 contains 16 residues. The chain's CDR3 is CASRLVTGRSSYEQYF. CDR3 DNA: TGTGCAAGTCGCTTAGTAACAGGTAGGAGCTCCTACGAGCAGTACTTC.

The rearrangement links TRBV4-1 to TRBJ2-3, with 11 bases matching TRBD2. The CDR3 is 20 residues long. V trimming: 4 bases; J trimming: 0 bases; junction bases outside the gene matches: 15. CDR1 and CDR2 (germline): MGHRA, YSYEKL. The CDR3 DNA reads TGCGCCAGCAGCCCCTCCCACGGACTAGCGGGTGACACTAGCACAGATACGCAGTATTTT. This translates into CASSPSHGLAGDTSTDTQYF.

CDR3 in DNA: TGTGCCAGCAGTTACCAAGGGGACAGGGGATACAATGAGCAGTTCTTC. Its translation: CASSYQGDRGYNEQFF. J is TRBJ2-1 and V is TRBV6-5, with TRBD1 identical over 10 bases. This CDR3 region has 16 residues. J gave up 4 bases and V 2 bases, and 5 bases lay outside the gene matches. Germline lookup yields CDR1 MNHEY and CDR2 SVGAGI.

This rearrangement joins TRBV9 to TRBJ2-2, with D perhaps matching TRBD2 (6 bases). Trimming cost V 4 bases and J 7 bases, with 23 bases left between them. The germline CDR1 and CDR2 sequences are SGDLS and YYNGEE. This CDR3 is built from 17 residues. The CDR3 nucleotides read TGTGCCAGCAGCCCCCCGGGAGAGAGCGTGAGGGTCGGGGAGCTGTTTTTT. Protein: CASSPPGESVRVGELFF.

This chain uses TRBV19 with TRBJ2-7; D is uncertain. Germline CDR1 LNHDA, CDR2 SQIVND (reference sequence). The CDR3 sequence is 14 residues long. Trimming stripped 7 bases from V and 6 bases from J, with 19 bases between. The CDR3 nucleotides are TGTGCCAGTACTCGAGGTGGCGTTACGGCCGAGCAGTACTTC. This sequence encodes CASTRGGVTAEQYF. Looking up the rest from reference TRBV19 and TRBJ2-7 gives the full variable domain: DGGITQSPKYLFRKEGQNVTLSCEQNLNHDAMYWYRQDPGQGLRLIYYSQIVNDFQKGDIAEGYSVSREKKESFPLTVTSAQKNPTAFYLCASTRGGVTAEQYFGPGTRLTVT.

This chain links TRBV4-1 with TRBJ2-1, with 9 bases fitting TRBD1. The CDR3 spans 16 residues. Germline V lookup: CDR1 MGHRA, CDR2 YSYEKL. V lost 4 bases, J lost 3 bases, and 7 bases stayed unmatched. CDR3 protein: CASSPNPGQGYNEQFF. CDR3 sequence (DNA): TGCGCCAGCAGCCCAAACCCGGGACAGGGCTACAATGAGCAGTTCTTC.

This chain links TRBV5-4 with TRBJ2-5; D remains unclear. Germline V CDR1 and CDR2: SGHNT, YYREEE (reference sequence). V lost 1 base, J lost 1 base, and 8 bases lay in between. This CDR3 is built from 14 residues. The CDR3 DNA reads as TGTGCCAGCAGCTTGTTTACTATCCAAGAGACCCAGTACTTC. Its translation: CASSLFTIQETQYF.

Notes on this clone: This same CDR3 is encoded by further DNA sequences in the sample. J is TRBJ2-3 and V is TRBV5-4; 7 nucleotides match TRBD2. V shed 1 base, J shed 1 base, and the junction held 0 bases outside the gene matches. Per the germline V gene, CDR1 is SGHNT and CDR2 is YYREEE (reference sequence). CDR3 length: 14 amino acids. The DNA of the CDR3 is TGTGCCAGCAGCTTGACTAGCGGCACAGATACGCAGTATTTT. Encoded protein: CASSLTSGTDTQYF.

The chain employs TRBV7-9 and TRBJ1-4, with D possibly being TRBD1 (5 bases). Germline CDR1 SEHNR, CDR2 FQNEAQ (reference sequence). This CDR3 contains 15 residues. The germline V and J ends were trimmed by 1 base and 8 bases, with 14 bases remaining between them. The CDR3 bases are TGTGCCAGCAGCTTAGATGGGGGGGAGGACGAAAAACTGTTTTTT. Translated: CASSLDGGEDEKLFF.

This chain connects TRBV29-1 to TRBJ2-2, with D perhaps matching TRBD2 (6 bases). Per the germline V gene, CDR1 is SQVTM and CDR2 is ANQGSEA. This CDR3 has 14 residues. The V end was cut by 1 base, the J end by 4 bases, with 10 bases between. CDR3 bases: TGCAGCGTTGAAGCGGGGAGGTCCACCGGGGAGCTGTTTTTT. Translation: CSVEAGRSTGELFF.

The chain uses TRBV5-6 and TRBJ2-7; 7 positions match TRBD2. V gave up 3 bases and J gave up 5 bases; unmatched junction bases: 11. Germline V gene lookup returns CDR1 SGHDT and CDR2 YYEEEE. The CDR3 runs 15 residues. The CDR3 sequence: CASSSILAVLNEQYF. For the CDR3, the DNA is TGTGCCAGCAGCTCGATCCTAGCGGTCCTCAACGAGCAGTACTTC.

The chain has TRBV3-1 (or the pseudogene TRBV3-2) and TRBJ2-6, with D possibly TRBD2 on 5 matching bases. The CDR3 is made up of 15 amino acids. The germline V and J ends were trimmed by 3 bases and 4 bases, with 10 bases remaining between them. The germline V gene has CDR1 LGHDT and CDR2 YNNKEL (reference sequence). The CDR3 reads CASSQDWAGANVLTF. CDR3 DNA: TGTGCCAGCAGCCAGGACTGGGCCGGGGCCAACGTCCTGACTTTC.